The clone carrying this T cell receptor (beta chain) was seen more than once but under ten times. As yet, its antigen is unknown. The sample belongs to a study of T-cell memory formation after mild COVID-19. The overall study: Across donors, TCR clusters were largely donor specific. Notes on the study in general: For contracting clones, CD4+ ones sat mainly in CM and EM, CD8+ in EMRA.

5'RACE, which relied on constant-segment primers, yielded TCR alpha and TCR beta cDNA libraries carrying sample barcodes and UMIs. TCRdb fed the 5' RACE reads into MiXCR, producing one record per CDR3 protein. This sample yields a few hundred thousand distinct CDR3 sequences, of which 15% to 20% are seen a single time; 22% belongs to the top ten. The V gene end was trimmed by 8 bases and the J gene end by 3 bases; junction bases not matched to a gene: 6. Germline V gene data show CDR1 as DFQATT and CDR2 as SNEGSKA (reference sequence). This CDR3 has 12 residues. Material for sequencing was PBMCs or a T cell subset sorted from them (not recorded which). The receptor's source is a man aged 18 to 35 who had mild COVID-19 (a few samples of this study predate the infection). Cell type and time point are not known. V gene TRBV20-1 combines with J gene TRBJ2-5, with 7 bases identical to TRBD2. The CDR3 DNA is TGCAGTCCGGGCGGGGGTGAAGAGACCCAGTACTTC. Translated: CSPGGGEETQYF.